The 15 T cell receptor beta chains listed next were all sequenced from one sample in a study of T cell changes during pregnancy in multiple sclerosis. Profiled with immunoSEQ multiplex PCR; TCRdb holds only in-frame clones, not every one. The repertoire includes around 30,000 clones, roughly 84% of them detected once, and approximately 8% sits in the top ten. The input for sequencing was CD8+ T cells from peripheral blood mononuclear cells, taken after pregnancy. These receptors all stem from a female donor with multiple sclerosis, enrolled in a pregnancy study.

This clone was seen only once. This chain connects TRBV13 to TRBJ2-5; D gene uncertain. The CDR3 consists of 14 residues. Germline V gene sequence: CDR1 PRHDT, CDR2 FYEKMQ (reference sequence). Trimming took 4 bases from V and 5 from J, leaving 14 bases between them. CDR3 bases: TGTGCCAGCAGCTCCCATTCCGGGTGGGAGACCCAGTACTTC. Translating it yields CASSSHSGWETQYF.

The V gene is TRBV7-9, the J gene TRBJ2-2; D may be TRBD1 (5 bases). This CDR3 region has 16 residues. Trimming pared 5 bases from V and 0 bases from J, leaving 13 bases between. Germline lookup yields CDR1 SEHNR and CDR2 FQNEAQ (reference sequence). CDR3: CASSPTTASNTGELFF. The CDR3 region has the DNA TGTGCCAGCAGCCCGACGACAGCTTCGAACACCGGGGAGCTGTTTTTT.

V gene TRBV5-6 combines with J gene TRBJ2-2; TRBD2 aligns across 10 bases. Germline-derived CDR1 and CDR2 are SGHDT and YYEEEE. The V gene end was trimmed by 0 bases and the J gene end by 2 bases; junction bases not matched to a gene: 1. The CDR3 covers 16 residues. The CDR3 coding sequence is TGTGCCAGCAGCTTGGAACTAGCGGGAAACACCGGGGAGCTGTTTTTT. Protein sequence: CASSLELAGNTGELFF.

This clone has just one count. The chain couples TRBV7-8 to TRBJ2-7; TRBD2 matches 15 bases. With V trimmed by 7 bases and J by 2 bases, 9 bases remained unmatched. CDR3 length: 17 amino acids. Germline assignment: CDR1 SGHVS and CDR2 FQNEAQ. Here the CDR3 reads CASTPGLAGGRPYEQYF. DNA for the CDR3: TGTGCCAGCACCCCGGGACTAGCGGGGGGCCGACCCTACGAGCAGTACTTC.

This chain links TRBV27 with TRBJ2-1, with 7 bases identical to TRBD1. The V gene's germline CDR1 is MNHEY and CDR2 SMNVEV (reference sequence). This CDR3 spans 14 amino acids. The trim removed 5 bases at V and 9 bases at J, leaving 10 bases unmatched. The chain's CDR3 is CASSPRQGFGEQFF. The CDR3 region has the DNA TGTGCCAGCAGTCCCCGACAGGGTTTTGGTGAGCAGTTCTTC.

The V gene is TRBV7-8, the J gene TRBJ1-6; D may be TRBD1 (6 bases). Trimming shortened V by 5 bases and J by 2 bases, and 22 bases separated the two germline ends. The CDR3 is 19 amino acids. Germline CDR1 reads SGHVS; CDR2 reads FQNEAQ. CDR3 region: CASSTPEDGTGTYNSPLHF. For the CDR3, the DNA is TGTGCCAGCAGCACTCCAGAAGATGGTACAGGGACCTATAATTCACCCCTCCACTTT.

The chain is built from TRBV30 and TRBJ2-2; D ambiguous. The CDR3 totals 12 residues. Germline V CDR1 and CDR2: GTSNPN, SVGIG (reference sequence). Trimming cost V 2 bases and J 6 bases, with 7 bases left between them. CDR3 sequence: CAWSLGAGELFF. The CDR3 DNA follows: TGTGCCTGGAGTCTAGGCGCCGGGGAGCTGTTTTTT.

The chain has TRBV4-1 and TRBJ2-7; 12 bases are shared with TRBD1. V was clipped by 3 bases and J by 5 bases; unmatched bases: 5. There are 15 residues in the CDR3. Germline V lookup: CDR1 MGHRA, CDR2 YSYEKL. For the CDR3, the DNA is TGCGCCAGCAGCCAGAGGGACAGGGGGCTTGACGAGCAGTACTTC. Protein product: CASSQRDRGLDEQYF.

The gene calls are TRBV5-1 and TRBJ2-7, with D hard to call. V was clipped by 4 bases and J by 2 bases, with 13 bases between them. The CDR3 consists of 14 residues. Germline CDR1 reads SGHRS; CDR2 reads YFSETQ. Here the CDR3 reads CASSPTSRPYEQYF. Written as DNA, the CDR3 is TGCGCCAGCAGCCCGACAAGTCGTCCCTACGAGCAGTACTTC.

This chain links TRBV19 with TRBJ2-7; 9 bases align to TRBD1. V gave up 0 bases and J gave up 5 bases; unmatched junction bases: 8. This CDR3 region has 16 residues. CDR1 LNHDA and CDR2 SQIVND come from the germline V gene (reference sequence). CDR3 residues: CASSIDPGQGRDEQYF. The CDR3, as DNA: TGTGCCAGTAGTATAGATCCGGGACAGGGTCGGGACGAGCAGTACTTC.

The chain is built from TRBV4-1 and TRBJ1-6; possible D gene TRBD1, 6 bases. This CDR3 region has 15 residues. CDR1 MGHRA and CDR2 YSYEKL come from the germline V gene. V was clipped by 5 bases and J by 7 bases, with 15 bases between them. This chain's CDR3 is CASSTSRTENSPLHF. CDR3 bases: TGCGCCAGCAGCACTTCCCGGACAGAGAATTCACCCCTCCACTTT.

The chain recombines TRBV5-5 with TRBJ2-7; TRBD1 aligns across 8 bases. Germline CDR1 is SGHKS and CDR2 is YYEKEE (reference sequence). CDR3 size: 13 residues. V gave up 4 bases and J gave up 9 bases; unmatched junction bases: 9. This CDR3 reads CASSPMDRARQYF. In nucleotides, the CDR3 is TGTGCCAGCAGCCCTATGGACAGGGCTAGGCAGTACTTC.

The chain couples TRBV4-1 to TRBJ1-2, with a weak D call TRBD1 (5 bases). Germline-derived CDR1 and CDR2 are MGHRA and YSYEKL. The CDR3 covers 17 residues. V was shortened by 3 bases and J by 5 bases, with 22 bases between the two germline ends. Here the CDR3 DNA reads TGCGCCAGCAGCCACAGGCCCGGGGGGGATCGGGCTTATGGCTACACCTTC. Its protein product is CASSHRPGGDRAYGYTF.

V gene TRBV2 combines with J gene TRBJ2-2, with 9 bases matching TRBD2. Germline CDR1 reads SNHLY; CDR2 reads FYNNEI. V shed 3 bases and J 6 bases; nucleotides not matched to a gene: 11. The CDR3 runs 17 residues. Here the CDR3 reads CASSEVSGGRSAGELFF. DNA of the CDR3: TGTGCCAGCAGTGAGGTTAGCGGGGGACGGTCGGCCGGGGAGCTGTTTTTT.

About this clone: One end of the junction fails to match germline, which may point to a read error. The chain combines TRBV4-3 with TRBJ1-1; 9 bases line up with TRBD1. The CDR3 has 15 amino acids. Per the germline V gene, CDR1 is LGHNA and CDR2 is YSLEER. CDR3 amino acids: CASSQDRDRVTEVFF. CDR3 nucleotides: TGCGCCAGCAGCCAGGACCGGGACAGGGTTACTGAAGTTTTCTTT.